The sequence of this TCR beta chain was determined in a study of shared clonotypes between healthy human individuals. Across the whole study: The study drew on a couple of women and a few men aged 18 to 49 as donors. Three CD4 naive, three CD4 memory, two CD8 naive and one CD8 memory plate were used per donor.

Profiled with immunoSEQ multiplex PCR; TCRdb holds only in-frame clones, not every one. Of approximately 250,000 clones in the sample, approximately 70% were seen once. Trimming pared 5 bases from V and 4 bases from J, leaving 17 bases between. CDR1 and CDR2 from the germline V gene are SGHVT and SQSDAQ. The CDR3 runs to 15 residues. Points on this clone: What it binds is unknown.

Whole-study findings and limits: Naive subsets generally exceeded memory subsets in estimated richness. Sharing across four donors was highest in naive CD4 (around 5%) and lowest in memory CD8 (around 0.4%).

This chain links TRBV7-4 with TRBJ1-2; D gene ambiguous. The sequence was obtained from a man aged 25 to 45 in good health. Sequenced: memory CD4+ T cells sorted from blood. Subset denoted: CD45RA-negative fraction. The CDR3 spells CASSLGPVNPYGYTF. For the CDR3, the DNA is TGTGCCAGCAGCCTAGGGCCAGTGAACCCCTATGGCTACACCTTC.